The rows below give T cell receptor beta chains drawn from one sample of a study of T cell repertoires in cytomegalovirus infection. TCRdb reprocessed the reads via MiXCR and lists one record per CDR3 protein. The table includes approximately 700,000 distinct CDR3 sequences, 35% to 40% detected once. The sample comprised PBMCs. The receptor set was obtained from a human donor in good health (CMV status not recorded). Some clones in this sample may be carry-over from other donors' samples. CDR3s include the opening cysteine and the closing phenylalanine or tryptophan. D genes are given only for firm matches. Clone size is stated in some rows and not others, as once, few, many or a class when expanded.

TGTGCCAGCAGTGTTGCTAGCGGGAGGGGTGAGCAGTTCTTC	CASSVASGRGEQFF	TRBV2	TRBJ2-1	TRBD2	-
TGTGCCAGCAGTGCCCCCTCGGGCACTCCCTACGAGCAGTACTTC	CASSAPSGTPYEQYF	TRBV6-8	TRBJ2-7	-	-
TGTGCCAGCAGCCCCACAGGAAATGCCTACGAGCAGTACTTC	CASSPTGNAYEQYF	TRBV7-3	TRBJ2-7	-	-
TGTGCCAGCACGTCGGGGGGCGATTCAGGGCAGTTCTTC	CASTSGGDSGQFF	TRBV7-2	TRBJ2-1	-	many
TGTGCCAGCAGTTTGGACTCCAGCGAGCAGTACTTC	CASSLDSSEQYF	TRBV28	TRBJ2-7	-	-
TGCGCCAGCAGCCCAAACTATTCCCCACAGGGTGGGGTCCGCGCCAAAAACATTCAGTACTTC	CASSPNYSPQGGVRAKNIQYF	TRBV5-1	TRBJ2-4	-	-
TGTGCCAGCACGGGGGCCCGCACAGATACGCAGTATTTT	CASTGARTDTQYF	TRBV6-2/TRBV6-3	TRBJ2-3	-	-
TGTGCCAGCAGTTTAGCGGGGGCCCCTTCCTACAATGAGCAGTTCTTC	CASSLAGAPSYNEQFF	TRBV28	TRBJ2-1	-	many
TGTGCTAGTGGTGCCGACACCGGGGAGCTGTTTTTT	CASGADTGELFF	TRBV12-5	TRBJ2-2	-	-
TGTGCCAGCAAGGTTGGGGGGGGCTGGAGGACGGGTCAGCCCCAGCATTTT	CASKVGGGWRTGQPQHF	TRBV28	TRBJ1-5	-	few
TGTGCCAGCAGTTTTAGGGACAGAAAAATCTATGGCTACACCTTC	CASSFRDRKIYGYTF	TRBV28	TRBJ1-2	TRBD1	-
TGTGCCAGCAGCTTAGAGTTGAACACCGGGGAGCTGTTTTTT	CASSLELNTGELFF	TRBV7-2	TRBJ2-2	-	few
TGTGCCAGCGTGCGCCAGGGCCACGAGCAGTACTTC	CASVRQGHEQYF	TRBV6-1	TRBJ2-7	-	-
TGTGCCAGCAGTCCGCCCGGACAGTCATCTAATGAAAAACTGTTTTTT	CASSPPGQSSNEKLFF	TRBV28	TRBJ1-4	-	few
TGTGCCACCAGCAGAGAGGCTGGGCAGGGGGCTTACGAGCAGTACTTC	CATSREAGQGAYEQYF	TRBV15	TRBJ2-7	TRBD1	-
TGTGCCAGCAGTTTTTACGATAATGACCGGGACAGGGCTAATTACGCCGGGGAGCTGTTTTTT	CASSFYDNDRDRANYAGELFF	TRBV27	TRBJ2-2	TRBD1	-
TGTGCCAGCAGCTTCGGCGGGAGGCGGTTAGATACGCGGTATTTT	CASSFGGRRLDTRYF	TRBV7-2	TRBJ2-3	TRBD2	-
TGTGCCAGCAGCTTAACTCAGCGGGACAGGGAAGCTTTCTTT	CASSLTQRDREAFF	TRBV7-3	TRBJ1-1	TRBD1	few
TGTTCCAGCAGCCGGGACAGACTCTCGAACACCGGGGAGCTGTTTTTT	CSSSRDRLSNTGELFF	TRBV5-6	TRBJ2-2	TRBD1	-
TGTGCCAGCTCACAACTCAGGGGCAGCACAGATACGCAGTATTTT	CASSQLRGSTDTQYF	TRBV18	TRBJ2-3	-	-
TGTGCCAGCAGACCCGGACAGGGCGCCTACTCCTACGAGCAGTACTTC	CASRPGQGAYSYEQYF	TRBV7-8	TRBJ2-7	TRBD1	-
TGTGCCAGCAGCTTACTCCCGGGGTATGGCTACACCTTC	CASSLLPGYGYTF	TRBV5-6	TRBJ1-2	-	-